A single sample gave rise to the 7 T cell receptor beta chains below, sequenced in a study of cytomegalovirus exposure and HLA in healthy donors. The PCR made use of 60 Vbeta and 13 Jbeta primers. Libraries were prepared by immunoSEQ multiplex PCR; TCRdb keeps only in-frame clonotypes and omits some of them. The table records over 200,000 clones, approximately 82% of them present only once. Sequencing was carried out using PBMCs. These receptors came from a male donor in good health and CMV-seronegative.

This chain connects TRBV7-6 to TRBJ2-2, with D possibly matching TRBD1 (6 bases). The ends were cut back, 8 bases at V and 4 bases at J, with 14 bases in the middle. The CDR3 contains 14 residues. In germline, CDR1 is SGHVS, CDR2 FNYEAQ. The CDR3 DNA follows: TGTGCCAGCCGACTCGGGACACTCACCGGGGAGCTGTTTTTT. Protein product: CASRLGTLTGELFF.

V usage is TRBV29-1 and J usage is TRBJ2-3, with 8 positions matching TRBD1. Germline CDR1 is SQVTM and CDR2 is ANQGSEA. The CDR3 has 16 amino acids. V lost 0 bases to trimming and J lost 4 bases; unmatched junction nucleotides: 9. The CDR3 coding sequence is TGCAGCGTTGAAGATCCCGGACAGGGCTTTTCAGATACGCAGTATTTT. Translation: CSVEDPGQGFSDTQYF.

This clone was observed once. The CDR3 DNA reads TGTGCCAGCAGCGCCAGCGGGAGGGAGGGTAACGAGCAGTACTTC. This codes for CASSASGREGNEQYF. The chain employs TRBV7-9 and TRBJ2-7; 10 nucleotides line up with TRBD2. The CDR3 contains 15 residues. Germline lookup yields CDR1 SEHNR and CDR2 FQNEAQ (reference sequence). V lost 5 bases and J lost 5; bases outside the gene matches: 9.

The chain recombines TRBV18 with TRBJ1-4; possibly TRBD1 for D (6 bases). Germline loops: CDR1 KGHSH, CDR2 LQKENI. The CDR3 covers 15 residues. With 2 bases removed from V and 6 bases from J, the gap between germline ends came to 13 bases. The CDR3 loop reads CASSPSSRGDEKLFF. Written as DNA, the CDR3 is TGTGCCAGCTCACCATCGAGCAGGGGTGATGAAAAACTGTTTTTT.

The DNA of the CDR3 is TGTGCCAGTAGCCTCCGCAGGCGATCTGGCTACACCTTC. This gives the protein CASSLRRRSGYTF. This chain connects TRBV19 to TRBJ1-2; D unresolved. V was trimmed by 6 bases and J by 7 bases, leaving 15 bases between them. The length of the CDR3 is 13 residues. The germline CDR1 and CDR2 sequences are LNHDA and SQIVND (reference sequence).

The chain combines TRBV28 with TRBJ1-5, with D perhaps matching TRBD1 (5 bases). Germline-derived CDR1 and CDR2 are MDHEN and SYDVKM. V lost 5 bases and J 3 bases, leaving 11 bases between the germline ends. CDR3 length: 14 residues. The chain's CDR3 is CASSDGQPNQPQHF. CDR3 sequence (DNA): TGTGCCAGCAGTGATGGACAACCCAATCAGCCCCAGCATTTT.

J is TRBJ2-1 and V is TRBV5-1, with 7 bases lining up with TRBD2. V shed 2 bases and J 0 bases; nucleotides not matched to a gene: 2. Germline lookup yields CDR1 SGHRS and CDR2 YFSETQ. This CDR3 comprises 15 residues. As DNA, the CDR3 is TGCGCCAGCAGCTTCCTAGCGGACTCCTACAATGAGCAGTTCTTC. Its protein product is CASSFLADSYNEQFF.